This is a list of T cell receptor beta chains from one sample in a study of identical twins. TCRdb reprocessed the 5' RACE reads with MiXCR, giving one entry per CDR3 protein. Among 450,000 or so distinct CDR3 sequences listed, roughly 26% were seen once. The same data also contributed to another study, on T cells expressing NK-cell markers.

The specimen sequenced was CD4+ T cells sorted from blood. Source of these receptors: a woman between 18 and 29 years old in good health. Each CDR3 is given without its conserved first and last residue. D genes are given only for firm matches.

TRBD2	TRBV18	ASSPQGLADNEQF
TRBD1	TRBV5-1	ASNGQGGTGELF
TRBD1	TRBV5-1	ASSFSQGAGANVLT
.	TRBV5-1	ASSLEGQDTQY
.	TRBV7-2	ASSLMPGRSYEQY
TRBD2	TRBV12-3/TRBV12-4	ASSLGLAGGANEQF
TRBD2	TRBV20-1	SARVHSGTPTGELF
TRBD2	TRBV20-1	SARTSGGQTYNEQF
.	TRBV11-2	ASTTRQQANTGELF
TRBD1	TRBV14	ASSLRQGSTQY
.	TRBV10-1	ASPGSPGTEAF
TRBD2	TRBV20-1	SAQPGLAGVSEQF
.	TRBV20-1	SARDSRQSGNTIY
.	TRBV9	ASSVGGQQETQY
TRBD2	TRBV5-4	ASSWTSGTYNEQF
.	TRBV18	ASSSRNNEKLF